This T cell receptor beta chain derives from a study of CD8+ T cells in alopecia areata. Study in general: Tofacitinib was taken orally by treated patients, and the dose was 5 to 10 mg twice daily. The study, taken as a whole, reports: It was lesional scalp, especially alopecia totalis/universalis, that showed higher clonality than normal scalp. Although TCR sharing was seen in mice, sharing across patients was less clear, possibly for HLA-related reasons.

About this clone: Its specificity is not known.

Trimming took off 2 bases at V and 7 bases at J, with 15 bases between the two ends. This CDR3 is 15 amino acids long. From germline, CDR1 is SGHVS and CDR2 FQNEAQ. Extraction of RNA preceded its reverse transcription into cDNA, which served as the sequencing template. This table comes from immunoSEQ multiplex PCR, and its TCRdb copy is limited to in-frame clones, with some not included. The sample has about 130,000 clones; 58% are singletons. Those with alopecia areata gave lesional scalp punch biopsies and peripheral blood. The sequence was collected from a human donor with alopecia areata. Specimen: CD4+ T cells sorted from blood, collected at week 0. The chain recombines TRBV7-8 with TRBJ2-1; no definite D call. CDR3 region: CASSLSPRTGNEQFF. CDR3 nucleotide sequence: TGTGCCAGCAGCTTATCCCCAAGGACCGGGAATGAGCAGTTCTTC.